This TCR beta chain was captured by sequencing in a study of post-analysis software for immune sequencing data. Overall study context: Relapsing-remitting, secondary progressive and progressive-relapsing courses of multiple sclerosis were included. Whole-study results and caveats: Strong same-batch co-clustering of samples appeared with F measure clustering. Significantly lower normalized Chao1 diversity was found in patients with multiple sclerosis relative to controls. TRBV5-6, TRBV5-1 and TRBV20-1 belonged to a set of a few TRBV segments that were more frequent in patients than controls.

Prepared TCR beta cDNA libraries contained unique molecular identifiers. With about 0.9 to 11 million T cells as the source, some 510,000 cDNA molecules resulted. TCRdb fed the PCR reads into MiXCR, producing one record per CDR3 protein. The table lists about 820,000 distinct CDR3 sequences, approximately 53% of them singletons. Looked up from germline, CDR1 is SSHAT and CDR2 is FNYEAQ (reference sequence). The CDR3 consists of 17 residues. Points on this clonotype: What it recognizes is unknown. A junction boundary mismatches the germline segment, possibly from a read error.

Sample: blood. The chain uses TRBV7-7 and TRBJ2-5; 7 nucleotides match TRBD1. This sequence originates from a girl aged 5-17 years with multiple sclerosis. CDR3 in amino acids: CASSLEGQGVRGETQYF. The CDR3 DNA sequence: TGTGCTAGCAGCTTAGAGGGCCAGGGGGTAAGGGGCGAGACCCAGTACTTC.